The subject of this entry is one TCR beta chain. The same CDR3 can be traced to other DNA sequences in this sample. These data come from a study of radiation and T cells in renal cell carcinoma. Assay used: immunoSEQ multiplex PCR; TCRdb lists only in-frame clones, some missing. The sample holds about 170,000 clones; around 90% are singletons and the top ten take around 10%. Time point in this sample: blood 4 weeks post-SBRT, at nephrectomy. Treatment given: 15 Gy SBRT to primary tumor, nephrectomy 4 weeks later. The patient's renal cell carcinoma had clear cell pathology. The CDR3 totals 13 residues. Per the germline V gene, CDR1 is SQVTM and CDR2 is ANQGSEA. Trimming took off 3 bases at V and 0 bases at J, with 3 bases between the two ends.

V usage is TRBV29-1 and J usage is TRBJ2-6; D not certain. The sample consisted of blood, taken from a patient whose treatment included radiotherapy and nephrectomy. This clonotype originated in a woman aged 50 to 60 with renal cell carcinoma. CDR3 nucleotide sequence: TGCAGCGTTGAGAGCTCTGGGGCCAACGTCCTGACTTTC. Amino acid sequence: CSVESSGANVLTF.